This record looks at one T cell receptor beta chain sequence and its context. One base away lies a much larger clone, so this may be a sequencing read error. The CDR3 has 15 residues. Germline CDR1 reads SGHAT; CDR2 reads FQDESV (reference sequence). Trimming removed 3 bases from V and 2 bases from J, with 14 bases in between. This sample is drawn from a study of patients and donors after allogeneic stem cell transplantation. One entry per CDR3 protein results from TCRdb running MiXCR on the RT-PCR reads. The sample consists of about a million distinct CDR3 sequences, 18% of them appearing once. The chain has TRBV11-1 and TRBJ2-7; D uncertain. The origin of this receptor is a human donor who was either an allogeneic HSCT recipient or a stem cell or donor lymphocyte infusion donor (not recorded which). It is not recorded whose cells these are; they may come from a transplant donor. The material sequenced was blood, either unsorted or a sorted T cell fraction (not recorded which). The CDR3 bases are TGTGCCAGCAGCTTCCGGGTCAGGACGACCTACGAGCAGTACTTC. This encodes CASSFRVRTTYEQYF.